The 16 T cell receptor beta chains reported below all come from one sample, sequenced in a study of Ad26.COV2.S vaccination and SARS-CoV-2 variants. Repertoires were generated with immunoSEQ multiplex PCR, while TCRdb's copy carries only in-frame clones and drops some. The sample includes 350,000 to 450,000 clones, around four fifths of them seen just once. Treatment defined: roughly 19 received Ad26.COV2.S at low or high dose, single or two shots; roughly five received placebo; per-sample allocation not given. Day 63 following the first vaccine or placebo injection was when the samples were taken. The material was peripheral blood, obtained in a trial of Ad26.COV2.S vaccine versus placebo. The receptors were gathered from a person between 18 and 65 years old who received the Ad26.COV2.S COVID-19 vaccine or a placebo.

V is TRBV7-8 and J is TRBJ1-1; D is uncertain. CDR1 is SGHVS and CDR2 is FQNEAQ in the germline V gene. The CDR3 length is 12 residues. The V gene lost 2 bases and the J gene lost 5 bases, with 6 bases spanning the gap. The CDR3 sequence: CASSLKVTEAFF. CDR3 bases: TGTGCCAGCAGCTTAAAGGTAACTGAAGCTTTCTTT. The full variable domain, completed using reference TRBV7-8 and TRBJ1-1, is GAGVSQSPRYKVAKRGQDVALRCDPISGHVSLFWYQQALGQGPEFLTYFQNEAQLDKSGLPSDRFFAERPEGSVSTLKIQRTQQEDSAVYLCASSLKVTEAFFGQGTRLTVV.

The rearrangement joins TRBV4-3 to TRBJ2-3; perhaps TRBD2 as D (6 bases). Per the germline V gene, CDR1 is LGHNA and CDR2 is YSLEER. Trimming removed 6 bases from V and 1 base from J, with 8 bases in between. The length of the CDR3 is 13 residues. This CDR3 is CASRTGGTDTQYF. The CDR3 DNA follows: TGCGCCAGCAGAACGGGGGGCACAGATACGCAGTATTTT.

The chain joins TRBV29-1 to TRBJ2-1, with TRBD2 matching over 11 bases. Germline lookup yields CDR1 SQVTM and CDR2 ANQGSEA. This CDR3 region has 16 residues. The trim removed 4 bases at V and 1 base at J, leaving 6 bases unmatched. CDR3 sequence (DNA): TGCAGCGTTGGATCCTCTAGCGGGGGGTCCTACAATGAGCAGTTCTTC. It specifies CSVGSSSGGSYNEQFF.

CDR3 in amino acids: CAWSVRRGMGGYTF. For the CDR3, the DNA is TGTGCCTGGAGTGTACGCCGGGGAATGGGGGGCTACACCTTC. The chain combines TRBV30 with TRBJ1-2; unclear D gene. V was clipped by 0 bases and J by 8 bases, with 16 bases between them. The germline CDR1 and CDR2 sequences are GTSNPN and SVGIG (reference sequence). The CDR3 runs 14 residues.

This clone was picked up one time. The chain is built from TRBV5-1 and TRBJ2-7; TRBD2 is a possible D gene (6 bases). Germline lookup yields CDR1 SGHRS and CDR2 YFSETQ. V shed 1 base and J shed 0 bases, with 11 bases lying between them. The CDR3 covers 15 residues. CDR3 sequence: CASSLTGRSSYEQYF. Written as DNA, the CDR3 is TGCGCCAGCAGCTTGACGGGGAGGAGCTCCTACGAGCAGTACTTC. The full variable domain, completed using reference TRBV5-1 and TRBJ2-7, is KAGVTQTPRYLIKTRGQQVTLSCSPISGHRSVSWYQQTPGQGLQFLFEYFSETQRNKGNFPGRFSGRQFSNSRSEMNVSTLELGDSALYLCASSLTGRSSYEQYFGPGTRLTVT.

CDR3 region: CASRGTSGGPTYEQYF. CDR3 in DNA: TGTGCCAGTAGAGGGACTAGCGGGGGCCCAACCTACGAGCAGTACTTC. The chain uses TRBV19 and TRBJ2-7; 14 nucleotides agree with TRBD2. Trimming cost V 6 bases and J 2 bases; bases outside gene matches: 6. The CDR3 consists of 16 residues. The V gene's germline CDR1 is LNHDA and CDR2 SQIVND (reference sequence).

The chain links TRBV4-1 to TRBJ1-2; 8 bases line up with TRBD1. CDR1 and CDR2 (germline): MGHRA, YSYEKL. V lost 0 bases to trimming and J lost 8 bases; unmatched junction nucleotides: 5. The length of the CDR3 is 14 residues. CDR3 in amino acids: CASSQDLQGGGYTF. DNA for the CDR3: TGCGCCAGCAGCCAAGATCTACAGGGGGGAGGCTACACCTTC.

The chain has TRBV11-2 and TRBJ2-4; 9 nucleotides align to TRBD1. J gave up 8 bases and V 4 bases, and 12 bases lay outside the gene matches. From germline, CDR1 is SGHAT and CDR2 FQNNGV. This CDR3 is built from 16 residues. This CDR3 reads CASSYSTGGASYIQYF. The CDR3 DNA reads TGTGCCAGCAGCTACTCCACAGGGGGCGCGAGTTACATTCAGTACTTC.

The rearrangement joins TRBV27 to TRBJ2-7; 10 positions agree with TRBD2. Germline V gives CDR1 MNHEY, CDR2 SMNVEV (reference sequence). V was clipped by 5 bases and J by 3 bases; unmatched bases: 4. This CDR3 has 14 amino acids. The CDR3 nucleotides read TGTGCCAGCAGTCCCTGGACTAGCGGCTACGAGCAGTACTTC. Its protein product is CASSPWTSGYEQYF.

The gene calls are TRBV5-1 and TRBJ2-5; 7 bases align to TRBD2. In germline, CDR1 is SGHRS, CDR2 YFSETQ. The CDR3 is 14 amino acids. V dropped 2 bases and J dropped 5; count of bases not matched to a gene: 6. The CDR3 region is CASSLGRAWETQYF. Written as DNA, the CDR3 is TGCGCCAGCAGCTTAGGGAGGGCCTGGGAGACCCAGTACTTC.

The chain couples TRBV19 to TRBJ1-3, with D perhaps TRBD1 (6 bases). This CDR3 has 17 residues. V lost 1 base to trimming and J lost 0 bases, with 13 bases between them. Germline V gene lookup returns CDR1 LNHDA and CDR2 SQIVND (reference sequence). The CDR3: CASSIVPGVVSGNTIYF. Written as DNA, the CDR3 is TGTGCCAGTAGTATAGTTCCAGGGGTGGTCTCTGGAAACACCATATATTTT.

V usage is TRBV7-7 and J usage is TRBJ1-6, with a possible D match to TRBD1 (5 bases). This CDR3 comprises 14 residues. The V and J ends lost 4 bases and 10 bases respectively, with 14 bases between them. Germline CDR1 SSHAT, CDR2 FNYEAQ (reference sequence). This chain's CDR3 is CASSSLGAGSPLHF. In nucleotides, the CDR3 is TGTGCCAGCAGCTCCCTAGGGGCTGGCTCACCCCTCCACTTT.

V usage is TRBV9 and J usage is TRBJ1-4; TRBD1 matches 9 bases. J gave up 3 bases and V 2 bases, and 2 bases lay outside the gene matches. This CDR3 has 15 residues. Germline values: CDR1 SGDLS, CDR2 YYNGEE. The DNA for the CDR3 is TGTGCCAGCAGCGTGAGGGACAGGGCTAATGAAAAACTGTTTTTT. Protein product: CASSVRDRANEKLFF.

The chain recombines TRBV6-6 with TRBJ2-2; no definite D call. V lost 5 bases, J lost 7 bases, and 11 bases lay in between. Germline CDR1 reads MNHNY; CDR2 reads SVGAGI (reference sequence). The CDR3 covers 13 residues. The CDR3 region is CASSLHSVGELFF. In DNA form, the CDR3 reads TGTGCCAGCAGTCTCCACTCCGTCGGGGAGCTGTTTTTT.

This chain uses TRBV3-1 (or the pseudogene TRBV3-2) with TRBJ2-4; TRBD2 is a possible D gene (5 bases). The germline V gene has CDR1 LGHDT and CDR2 YNNKEL (reference sequence). V was shortened by 5 bases and J by 1 base, with 12 bases between the two germline ends. The CDR3 sequence is 15 residues long. The CDR3, as DNA: TGTGCCAGCAGCACTCCGGGGTTCGCCAAAAACATTCAGTACTTC. This codes for CASSTPGFAKNIQYF.

The table lists this clone with a few counts. This chain connects TRBV5-4 to TRBJ2-5; tentative D call: TRBD2 (6 bases). This CDR3 spans 15 amino acids. Germline loops: CDR1 SGHNT, CDR2 YYREEE (reference sequence). V was trimmed by 0 bases and J by 3 bases, leaving 12 bases between them. The CDR3 DNA reads TGTGCCAGCAGCTTGGGTTCGGCTAGCGAAGAGACCCAGTACTTC. This codes for CASSLGSASEETQYF.